A single sample gave rise to the 32 T cell receptor beta chains below, sequenced in a study of blood T cell repertoires in COVID-19. Assay: immunoSEQ multiplex PCR; the TCRdb copy retains only in-frame clones and omits some. The sample consists of around 160,000 clones, approximately 75% of them appearing once. Sequenced material: peripheral blood. The origin of the receptors is a human donor in a cohort sampled during active COVID-19.

The V and J genes are TRBV15 and TRBJ2-3, with 9 positions matching TRBD2. CDR1 is LNHNV and CDR2 is YYDKDF in the germline V gene (reference sequence). V gave up 5 bases and J gave up 2 bases; unmatched junction bases: 8. The CDR3 has 16 amino acids. The CDR3 DNA is TGTGCCACCAGCTGGCGGGTAGCGGGAGTCACAGATACGCAGTATTTT. Residues: CATSWRVAGVTDTQYF.

The V call is TRBV28, the J call TRBJ2-4; 7 positions match TRBD1. Germline V gives CDR1 MDHEN, CDR2 SYDVKM. After removal of 6 bases from V and 2 bases from J, the junction contained 13 bases not matched to a gene. The CDR3 length is 17 residues. The CDR3 bases are TGTGCCAGCAGCCTTATCAAGTTGACAGGGACCAAAAACATTCAGTACTTC. As protein: CASSLIKLTGTKNIQYF.

CDR3 nucleotide sequence: TGTGCCAGCAGCCCAAGGATAGGACAGGAAGGGAATGAGCAGTTCTTC. It encodes CASSPRIGQEGNEQFF. The chain employs TRBV11-3 and TRBJ2-1, with 7 nucleotides matching TRBD1. The germline V gene encodes CDR1 SGHNT and CDR2 YENEEA. CDR3 length equals 16 residues. J gave up 7 bases and V 5 bases, and 14 bases lay outside the gene matches.

The V call is TRBV24-1, the J call TRBJ2-1, with TRBD2 as a possible D gene (6 bases). Germline V gene sequence: CDR1 KGHDR, CDR2 SFDVKD. V shed 3 bases and J shed 5 bases, with 13 bases lying between them. The length of the CDR3 is 15 residues. CDR3 nucleotides: TGTGCCACCAGTGATCCGGGACGGGAGAACAATGAGCAGTTCTTC. It encodes CATSDPGRENNEQFF.

The gene calls are TRBV10-3 and TRBJ2-3; unclear D gene. CDR3 length: 11 amino acids. V lost 3 bases and J 5 bases, leaving 3 bases between the germline ends. Germline-derived CDR1 and CDR2 are ENHRY and SYGVKD. The CDR3 DNA follows: TGTGCCATCAGTGATAAAGATACGCAGTATTTT. Its protein product is CAISDKDTQYF.

There are a few counts of this clone. The rearrangement joins TRBV19 to TRBJ2-1; a possible D gene is TRBD1 (5 bases). V was shortened by 6 bases and J by 8 bases, with 11 bases between the two germline ends. Germline V gene sequence: CDR1 LNHDA, CDR2 SQIVND (reference sequence). The CDR3 is 12 residues long. CDR3 loop: CASRGQGYEQFF. The CDR3 DNA is TGTGCCAGTAGGGGCCAGGGCTATGAGCAGTTCTTC.

A few counts support this clone. This chain links TRBV5-1 with TRBJ1-2; 7 bases are a match to TRBD1. After removal of 4 bases from V and 8 bases from J, the junction contained 14 bases not matched to a gene. The CDR3 consists of 15 residues. Germline values: CDR1 SGHRS, CDR2 YFSETQ. The CDR3 DNA reads as TGCGCCAGCAGCCTAGAGGGACAGCCGAGTTCAGGCTACACCTTC. Its protein product is CASSLEGQPSSGYTF.

This clone was counted a few times. The genes are TRBV19 and TRBJ2-5, with D maybe TRBD2 (5 bases). V was shortened by 5 bases and J by 3 bases, with 10 bases between the two germline ends. CDR3 length: 13 amino acids. Per germline, CDR1 LNHDA and CDR2 SQIVND (reference sequence). The chain's CDR3 is CASSVVREETQYF. In DNA, the CDR3 is TGTGCCAGTAGTGTCGTGAGGGAAGAGACCCAGTACTTC.

The CDR3 spells CSVPHPQGVTEAFF. CDR3 coding DNA: TGCAGCGTTCCCCACCCTCAGGGGGTCACTGAAGCTTTCTTT. This chain connects TRBV29-1 to TRBJ1-1; 7 bases match TRBD1. V trimming: 5 bases; J trimming: 4 bases; junction bases outside the gene matches: 10. Germline CDR1 and CDR2: SQVTM and ANQGSEA. This CDR3 is built from 14 residues.

The genes are TRBV3-1 (or the pseudogene TRBV3-2) and TRBJ1-4; TRBD1 might be the D (5 bases). V lost 4 bases and J lost 0, with 12 bases in between. This CDR3 is built from 16 residues. Germline V gives CDR1 LGHDT, CDR2 YNNKEL (reference sequence). The DNA of the CDR3 is TGTGCCAGCAGCCCCAGGGTTATGGCAACTAATGAAAAACTGTTTTTT. Protein sequence: CASSPRVMATNEKLFF.

Concerning this clone itself: This specimen includes other DNA sequences encoding the same CDR3. The chain couples TRBV9 to TRBJ1-2; a possible D gene is TRBD1 (6 bases). CDR1 is SGDLS, CDR2 YYNGEE, per germline. With 1 base removed from V and 6 bases from J, the gap between germline ends came to 13 bases. The CDR3 is 14 amino acids. The CDR3 reads CASSVQQGADGYTF. CDR3 bases: TGTGCCAGCAGCGTACAACAGGGAGCGGATGGCTACACCTTC.

The chain carries TRBV30 and TRBJ2-1; 9 bases agree with TRBD2. In germline, CDR1 is GTSNPN, CDR2 SVGIG (reference sequence). The V segment lost 4 bases and the J segment 4 bases; nucleotides outside the gene matches: 8. The CDR3 covers 15 residues. CDR3: CAWTGRAGGYNEQFF. The CDR3 coding sequence is TGTGCCTGGACGGGGAGAGCGGGGGGATACAATGAGCAGTTCTTC.

The chain uses TRBV28 and TRBJ2-5, with 12 bases aligning to TRBD1. Trimming took 5 bases from V and 6 from J; bases not matched to a gene: 10. The CDR3 loop spans 16 amino acids. Germline V CDR1 and CDR2: MDHEN, SYDVKM. CDR3 nucleotide sequence: TGTGCCAGCAGTGCCCCCGGGGACAGGGGGCTGCAGACCCAGTACTTC. Translation gives CASSAPGDRGLQTQYF.

This sequence joins TRBV29-1 and TRBJ1-1; D not resolved. Per the germline V gene, CDR1 is SQVTM and CDR2 is ANQGSEA. This CDR3 contains 14 residues. V was pared by 8 bases and J by 0 bases, with 16 bases between. CDR3 sequence: CSTRGEGMNTEAFF. CDR3 nucleotide sequence: TGCAGCACACGCGGGGAGGGTATGAACACTGAAGCTTTCTTT.

This clone was counted a single time. V gene TRBV11-2 combines with J gene TRBJ2-2, with D perhaps TRBD1 (5 bases). This CDR3 is 15 amino acids long. Germline V gene sequence: CDR1 SGHAT, CDR2 FQNNGV. Trimming took 3 bases from V and 0 from J, leaving 8 bases between them. DNA for the CDR3: TGTGCCAGCAGCTTGGGGCCACCGAACACCGGGGAGCTGTTTTTT. Its protein product is CASSLGPPNTGELFF.

The chain employs TRBV6-5 and TRBJ2-7, with a possible D match to TRBD1 (5 bases). The germline CDR1 and CDR2 sequences are MNHEY and SVGAGI. V was cut by 6 bases and J by 6 bases, with 12 bases left in between. The CDR3 length is 12 residues. The CDR3, as DNA: TGTGCCAGCAGCGGACAATTCGGCGAGCAGTACTTC. Translation gives CASSGQFGEQYF.

V usage is TRBV7-3 and J usage is TRBJ1-1; D is unresolved. This CDR3 region has 14 residues. Trimming took off 4 bases at V and 1 base at J, with 10 bases between the two ends. CDR1 and CDR2 (germline): SGHTA, FQGTGA. DNA for the CDR3: TGTGCCAGCAGCTCCTCCGGGGAGAACACTGAAGCTTTCTTT. The encoded protein is CASSSSGENTEAFF.

This clone has just one count. The chain couples TRBV29-1 to TRBJ2-1; tentative D call: TRBD1 (5 bases). The CDR3 extends over 10 amino acids. The V end lost 4 bases, the J end lost 10 bases, and 8 bases lay between the germline ends. CDR1 SQVTM and CDR2 ANQGSEA come from the germline V gene. This CDR3 reads CSVVRGEQFF. CDR3 in DNA: TGCAGCGTTGTTAGGGGAGAGCAGTTCTTC.

This clone has only one observation. This chain connects TRBV6-5 to TRBJ1-1; D ambiguous. Trimming shortened V by 10 bases and J by 1 base, and 7 bases separated the two germline ends. Germline V gene lookup returns CDR1 MNHEY and CDR2 SVGAGI. This CDR3 contains 11 residues. CDR3 coding DNA: TGTGCCACCACAGCGAACACTGAAGCTTTCTTT. It specifies CATTANTEAFF.

The chain carries TRBV11-3 and TRBJ2-2; 7 bases align to TRBD1. Germline-derived CDR1 and CDR2 are SGHNT and YENEEA. Trimming removed 5 bases from V and 6 bases from J; junction bases left unmatched: 6. The CDR3 length is 14 residues. The CDR3 sequence is CASSLTGSPGELFF. Written as DNA, the CDR3 is TGTGCCAGCAGCCTGACAGGGTCACCCGGGGAGCTGTTTTTT.

CDR3 sequence reads: CASRRGQGPLGYTF. The CDR3 DNA follows: TGTGCCAGCAGACGCGGACAGGGGCCGCTCGGCTACACCTTC. V gene TRBV6-5 combines with J gene TRBJ1-2; 9 bases agree with TRBD1. The V and J ends lost 6 bases and 8 bases, in that order; junction bases with no gene match: 10. The CDR3 consists of 14 residues. CDR1 and CDR2 from the germline V gene are MNHEY and SVGAGI.

V is TRBV11-3 and J is TRBJ2-7; 9 nucleotides align to TRBD1. Germline CDR1 SGHNT, CDR2 YENEEA. This CDR3 spans 15 amino acids. After removal of 5 bases from V and 7 bases from J, the junction contained 12 bases not matched to a gene. The CDR3 region has the DNA TGTGCCAGCAGCCCGGGGGGACAGGGAGGCGAGGAGCAGTACTTC. This gives the protein CASSPGGQGGEEQYF.

The chain links TRBV18 to TRBJ2-7; 10 bases line up with TRBD2. CDR3 length equals 15 residues. Trimming cost V 2 bases and J 1 base; bases outside gene matches: 2. CDR1 is KGHSH, CDR2 LQKENI, per germline. The CDR3 DNA sequence: TGTGCCAGCTCACCAACTAGCGGGGTATCCTACGAGCAGTACTTC. This encodes CASSPTSGVSYEQYF.

The rearrangement joins TRBV28 to TRBJ1-2, with 8 nucleotides matching TRBD1. This CDR3 spans 18 amino acids. V lost 3 bases to trimming and J lost 7 bases; unmatched junction nucleotides: 19. Germline V gene data show CDR1 as MDHEN and CDR2 as SYDVKM. CDR3 coding DNA: TGTGCCAGCAGTTTGGGGGGTACCCAGGGGGCGCTCTTAGCTGGCTACACCTTC. It codes for CASSLGGTQGALLAGYTF.

The rearrangement uses TRBV14 and TRBJ2-6; D remains unclear. Germline V gives CDR1 SGHDN, CDR2 FVKESK. Trimming stripped 4 bases from V and 4 bases from J, with 17 bases between. The CDR3 spans 17 residues. DNA for the CDR3: TGTGCCAGCAGCCCGTTTCCACCAGGCTCCGGGGCCAACGTCCTGACTTTC. Translated: CASSPFPPGSGANVLTF. The whole variable domain, filled in from reference TRBV14 and TRBJ2-6, reads EAGVTQFPSHSVIEKGQTVTLRCDPISGHDNLYWYRRVMGKEIKFLLHFVKESKQDESGMPNNRFLAERTGGTYSTLKVQPAELEDSGVYFCASSPFPPGSGANVLTFGAGSRLTVL.

This rearrangement joins TRBV10-2 to TRBJ1-1; TRBD1 matches at 7 bases. V was clipped by 5 bases and J by 5 bases; unmatched bases: 5. Germline V lookup: CDR1 WSHSY, CDR2 SAAADI. CDR3 length: 13 amino acids. The CDR3 sequence: CASSRDSSTEAFF. The CDR3, as DNA: TGCGCCAGCAGTAGGGACAGCTCAACTGAAGCTTTCTTT.

The J gene is TRBJ1-1, the V gene TRBV5-1; D may be TRBD1 (5 bases). Germline V gene sequence: CDR1 SGHRS, CDR2 YFSETQ. Trimming removed 5 bases at V and 11 bases at J, with 19 bases between. The CDR3 consists of 13 residues. CDR3 in DNA: TGCGCCAGCAGTGCGTTCCGGGGGTTTGGGGCTTTCTTT. Encoded protein: CASSAFRGFGAFF.

The chain couples TRBV3-1 (or the pseudogene TRBV3-2) to TRBJ2-5; 9 bases are shared with TRBD2. There are 17 residues in the CDR3. V was pared by 1 base and J by 5 bases, with 11 bases of the junction left unmatched. Germline loops: CDR1 LGHDT, CDR2 YNNKEL (reference sequence). The CDR3, as DNA: TGTGCCAGCAGCCAAGGCCGACTAGCGGAATCGGAGGAGACCCAGTACTTC. The encoded protein is CASSQGRLAESEETQYF.

Turning to this clone: Other DNA sequences in the same sample also yield this CDR3. The gene calls are TRBV4-1 and TRBJ2-5, with TRBD1 identical over 7 bases. Trimming removed 4 bases from V and 2 bases from J; junction bases left unmatched: 1. The CDR3 runs to 13 residues. In germline, CDR1 is MGHRA, CDR2 YSYEKL. The chain's CDR3 is CASSLGQQETQYF. The CDR3 bases are TGCGCCAGCAGCCTGGGACAGCAAGAGACCCAGTACTTC.

This clone was seen a few times. The gene calls are TRBV3-1 (or the pseudogene TRBV3-2) and TRBJ2-7, with TRBD1 matching over 7 bases. From germline, CDR1 is LGHDT and CDR2 YNNKEL (reference sequence). The CDR3 runs 16 residues. Trimming took 1 base from V and 5 from J; bases not matched to a gene: 11. DNA of the CDR3: TGTGCCAGCAGCCAAGTTGACCTGGACAGGCAAGACGAGCAGTACTTC. Its translation: CASSQVDLDRQDEQYF.

This chain uses TRBV6-2 or TRBV6-3 with TRBJ1-5; D is unresolved. Germline CDR1 MNHEY, CDR2 SVGEGT. This CDR3 is built from 16 residues. The V and J ends lost 5 bases and 5 bases respectively, with 19 bases between them. The CDR3 nucleotides are TGTGCCAGCAGTACGGGTGGCGCGGGTCAGTATCAGCCCCAGCATTTT. Translation: CASSTGGAGQYQPQHF.

The CDR3 DNA follows: TGTGCCAGCAGCCTGGACTACGACACAGATACGCAGTATTTT. Translated, it gives CASSLDYDTDTQYF. The rearrangement links TRBV14 to TRBJ2-3, with a tentative D call TRBD2 (6 bases). The CDR3 is made up of 14 amino acids. CDR1 and CDR2 from the germline V gene are SGHDN and FVKESK. Trimming cost V 4 bases and J 2 bases, with 10 bases left between them. The variable domain in full, completed from reference TRBV14 and TRBJ2-3, reads EAGVTQFPSHSVIEKGQTVTLRCDPISGHDNLYWYRRVMGKEIKFLLHFVKESKQDESGMPNNRFLAERTGGTYSTLKVQPAELEDSGVYFCASSLDYDTDTQYFGPGTRLTVL.